The clone carrying this TCR beta chain was counted a few times. The germline V gene encodes CDR1 MDHEN and CDR2 SYDVKM. This CDR3 is built from 13 residues. Trimming removed 10 bases at V and 9 bases at J, with 19 bases between. This specimen belongs to a study of blood T cells in healthy people across ages. The authors ran a second PCR of roughly 6 to 12 cycles using a sample-barcoded 5' primer and a J-beta primer mix. TCRdb reprocessed the 5' RACE reads with MiXCR, giving one entry per CDR3 protein. The data hold 1.5 million to 2 million distinct CDR3 sequences, with 28% observed a single time. Sequencing was done on a sample of blood. J is TRBJ1-5 and V is TRBV28; no reliable D call. The sequence came from a woman under 40 in good health. The CDR3, as DNA: TGTGCCACACAAGGACTGAACCTTGGGCCCCAGCATTTT. Its translation: CATQGLNLGPQHF.